This TCR beta chain originates from a study of T cell changes during pregnancy in multiple sclerosis. From germline, CDR1 is SEHNR and CDR2 FQNEAQ (reference sequence). This CDR3 spans 14 amino acids. Trimming removed 4 bases from V and 5 bases from J; junction bases left unmatched: 1. Repertoires were generated with immunoSEQ multiplex PCR, while TCRdb's copy carries only in-frame clones and drops some. Of roughly 40,000 clones in the sample, about 90% were seen once. This TCR derives from a female donor with multiple sclerosis, enrolled in a pregnancy study. Source: CD4+ T cells from peripheral blood mononuclear cells, taken before pregnancy. The chain combines TRBV7-9 with TRBJ1-4; 10 nucleotides agree with TRBD1. The CDR3 DNA is TGTGCCAGCAGCTCGACAGGGGGCAATGAAAAACTGTTTTTT. It specifies CASSSTGGNEKLFF.